A single sample gave rise to the 19 T cell receptor beta chains below, sequenced in a study of Graves' ophthalmopathy and Graves' hyperthyroidism. As the template, RNA transcripts were used to amplify TCR beta CDR3 regions. The authors performed first-round RT-PCR with HTBI primers and then a second-round multiplex PCR. MiXCR was run by TCRdb on the multiplex PCR reads, yielding one entry per CDR3 protein. Altogether hundreds of thousands of distinct CDR3 sequences are present, just over 40% being singletons, with the ten largest covering about 3.3%. What was sequenced was peripheral blood. The receptors come from an adult man with Graves' ophthalmopathy.

This clonotype was seen ten or more times. This chain uses TRBV15 with TRBJ2-7, with D possibly matching TRBD2 (6 bases). Germline CDR1 is LNHNV and CDR2 is YYDKDF (reference sequence). Deletions cut 3 bases from V and 0 bases from J, with 9 bases between. The CDR3 is 14 residues long. The CDR3 sequence is CATSSPGSSYEQYF. The CDR3 DNA reads TGTGCCACCAGCAGCCCCGGGAGCTCCTACGAGCAGTACTTC.

The chain employs TRBV2 and TRBJ1-6, with TRBD1 matching over 9 bases. Germline CDR1 reads SNHLY; CDR2 reads FYNNEI. The CDR3 runs to 14 residues. J gave up 13 bases and V 8 bases, and 12 bases lay outside the gene matches. DNA of the CDR3: TGTGCCAGCTGCCTGGGACAGGGCTATCAGCCCCTCCACTTT. It specifies CASCLGQGYQPLHF.

To note about this clonotype: This may arise from a read error, as a much more abundant clone is one base away. The CDR3 end shows no conserved phenylalanine or tryptophan, and so a read error is likely. The rearrangement uses TRBV9 and TRBJ1-1; possible D gene TRBD1, 5 bases. The germline V gene encodes CDR1 SGDLS and CDR2 YYNGEE. Trimming cost V 4 bases and J 0 bases, with 16 bases left between them. The CDR3 extends over 16 amino acids. The CDR3 protein is CASSPPYGGLNTEAFL. The CDR3 bases are TGTGCCAGCAGCCCACCGTACGGGGGGTTGAACACTGAAGCTTTCCTT.

This chain uses TRBV2 with TRBJ1-6; TRBD1 aligns across 9 bases. Germline CDR1 reads SNHLY; CDR2 reads FYNNEI. This CDR3 contains 18 residues. With 2 bases clipped from V and 9 bases from J, the junction kept 14 bases outside the gene matches. This CDR3 reads CASSEPLRGQGIGSPLHF. The CDR3 DNA sequence: TGTGCCAGCAGTGAACCCCTCCGAGGACAGGGGATCGGTTCACCCCTCCACTTT. Complete variable domain (other parts from reference TRBV2 and TRBJ1-6): EPEVTQTPSHQVTQMGQEVILRCVPISNHLYFYWYRQILGQKVEFLVSFYNNEISEKSEIFDDQFSVERPDGSNFTLKIRSTKLEDSAMYFCASSEPLRGQGIGSPLHFGNGTRLTVT.

At least ten counts were recorded for this clonotype. The CDR3: CASSLSQGDEQYF. The CDR3 DNA sequence: TGTGCCAGCAGCTTGTCCCAGGGCGACGAGCAGTACTTC. The chain employs TRBV12-3 or TRBV12-4 and TRBJ2-7; D might be TRBD1 (5 bases). The CDR3 length is 13 residues. With 6 bases removed from V and 5 bases from J, the gap between germline ends came to 14 bases.

This clonotype was seen a few times. The chain couples TRBV7-9 to TRBJ2-7; D gene uncertain. The CDR3 totals 18 residues. The germline V and J ends were trimmed by 3 bases and 6 bases, with 27 bases remaining between them. Germline CDR1 reads SEHNR; CDR2 reads FQNEAQ (reference sequence). CDR3 sequence reads: CASSLWAVFFRPRSEQYF. In DNA form, the CDR3 reads TGTGCCAGCAGCTTGTGGGCCGTTTTTTTCCGGCCGCGATCCGAGCAGTACTTC.

This clonotype was picked up many times. The chain links TRBV2 to TRBJ2-6, with no clear D. The V gene's germline CDR1 is SNHLY and CDR2 FYNNEI. CDR3 length: 17 residues. V gave up 2 bases and J gave up 0 bases, with 11 bases separating them. This chain's CDR3 is CASSERQPSSGANVLTF. The CDR3 DNA follows: TGTGCCAGCAGTGAAAGGCAGCCTAGCTCTGGGGCCAACGTCCTGACTTTC.

The rearrangement links TRBV9 to TRBJ1-6; D remains ambiguous. Germline V gene lookup returns CDR1 SGDLS and CDR2 YYNGEE. V was shortened by 1 base and J by 15 bases, with 11 bases between the two germline ends. The CDR3 spans 12 residues. This CDR3 reads CASSVPNSVLHF. The CDR3 bases are TGTGCCAGCAGCGTACCCAATTCCGTCCTCCACTTT.

Only one count was recorded for this clonotype. One base away lies a much larger clone, so this may be a sequencing read error. The V call is TRBV10-3, the J call TRBJ1-4, with D possibly matching TRBD1 (5 bases). The CDR3 runs to 13 residues. From germline, CDR1 is ENHRY and CDR2 SYGVKD. For the CDR3, the DNA is TGTGCCAGCAGGACACCCGGTCATGAAAAACTGCTTTTT. Its protein product is CASRTPGHEKLLF.

This clonotype was counted at least ten times. V gene TRBV7-9 combines with J gene TRBJ1-2; D not certain. The V end was cut by 2 bases, the J end by 2 bases, with 6 bases between. The CDR3 consists of 13 residues. CDR1 SEHNR and CDR2 FQNEAQ come from the germline V gene (reference sequence). The CDR3 DNA is TGTGCCAGCAGCTTACCGGGCAACTATGGCTACACCTTC. The encoded protein is CASSLPGNYGYTF.

This clonotype was observed many times. In DNA form, the CDR3 reads TGTGCCACCTTAGACAGGGAGGGTTCACCCCTCCACTTT. It is translated as CATLDREGSPLHF. This rearrangement joins TRBV6-6 to TRBJ1-6, with TRBD1 matching 7 bases. The CDR3 is made up of 13 amino acids. CDR1 is MNHNY and CDR2 is SVGAGI in the germline V gene (reference sequence). The junction had 9 bases not matched to a gene; V was cut back by 10 bases and J by 9 bases.

In regard to this clonotype: This CDR3 is missing its conserved last phenylalanine or tryptophan, likely due to a read error. The chain combines TRBV2 with TRBJ2-7, with 8 bases fitting TRBD1. Germline-derived CDR1 and CDR2 are SNHLY and FYNNEI. The CDR3 runs to 14 residues. V was clipped by 8 bases and J by 3 bases; unmatched bases: 9. CDR3 protein: CASGQGAGFYEQYL. As DNA, the CDR3 is TGTGCCAGCGGGCAGGGGGCAGGGTTCTACGAGCAGTACCTC.

The chain is built from TRBV6-5 and TRBJ1-4; D is possibly TRBD1 (6 bases). V was pared by 0 bases and J by 5 bases, with 10 bases between. Germline V lookup: CDR1 MNHEY, CDR2 SVGAGI. This CDR3 comprises 15 residues. The CDR3 region has the DNA TGTGCCAGCAGTTACTCGTGGGGGGCGAATGAAAAACTGTTTTTT. Protein product: CASSYSWGANEKLFF.

The chain links TRBV10-2 to TRBJ2-2; 13 positions agree with TRBD2. Trimming took 3 bases from V and 4 from J; bases not matched to a gene: 8. The CDR3 spans 18 residues. Germline V gene lookup returns CDR1 WSHSY and CDR2 SAAADI. The CDR3 DNA is TGCGCCAGCAGTGAAGCACTAGCGGGAGGGCCTAGCACCGGGGAGCTGTTTTTT. This sequence encodes CASSEALAGGPSTGELFF.

V and J are TRBV20-1 and TRBJ1-5, with D hard to call. Looked up from germline, CDR1 is DFQATT and CDR2 is SNEGSKA (reference sequence). The CDR3 totals 16 residues. The V gene lost 1 base and the J gene lost 2 bases, with 15 bases spanning the gap. The CDR3, as DNA: TGCAGTGCTAGAGGAGGTTTGGGGTCCGGCAATCAGCCCCAGCATTTT. Translation: CSARGGLGSGNQPQHF.

This chain links TRBV13 with TRBJ2-5; the match to TRBD2 covers 11 bases. The CDR3 covers 15 residues. Germline loops: CDR1 PRHDT, CDR2 FYEKMQ (reference sequence). V trimming: 5 bases; J trimming: 5 bases; junction bases outside the gene matches: 7. CDR3 nucleotide sequence: TGTGCCAGCAGCCAAGAACTAGCGGGAGCTGAGACCCAGTACTTC. This encodes CASSQELAGAETQYF.

The chain combines TRBV6-5 with TRBJ2-6; D remains ambiguous. The CDR3 loop spans 16 amino acids. V lost 3 bases to trimming and J lost 0 bases, with 9 bases between them. CDR1 and CDR2 (germline): MNHEY, SVGAGI. CDR3 DNA: TGTGCCAGCAGTTATCTGACTTACTCTGGGGCCAACGTCCTGACTTTC. It translates to CASSYLTYSGANVLTF.

This chain connects TRBV19 to TRBJ1-4, with 7 nucleotides matching TRBD1. The ends lost 3 bases at V and 5 bases at J; junction bases unmatched: 18. The CDR3 runs 19 residues. Germline values: CDR1 LNHDA, CDR2 SQIVND (reference sequence). The CDR3 protein is CASSIIKKTGRAWNEKLFF. CDR3 sequence (DNA): TGTGCCAGTAGTATTATAAAGAAGACAGGGAGGGCTTGGAATGAAAAACTGTTTTTT. The full variable domain, completed using reference TRBV19 and TRBJ1-4, is DGGITQSPKYLFRKEGQNVTLSCEQNLNHDAMYWYRQDPGQGLRLIYYSQIVNDFQKGDIAEGYSVSREKKESFPLTVTSAQKNPTAFYLCASSIIKKTGRAWNEKLFFGSGTQLSVL.

This clonotype has ten or more counts. The chain carries TRBV9 and TRBJ1-2; a possible D gene is TRBD1 (6 bases). Trimming removed 0 bases from V and 8 bases from J, with 20 bases in between. Germline-derived CDR1 and CDR2 are SGDLS and YYNGEE. The CDR3 loop spans 16 amino acids. CDR3 DNA sequence: TGTGCCAGCAGCGTAGCTGCCGGGGGCGTAATGGGCGGCTACACCTTC. As protein: CASSVAAGGVMGGYTF.